This TCR beta chain stems from a study of circulating tumor DNA in untreated peripheral T-cell lymphoma (dated by TCRdb to the early 2020s). General findings and caveats noted by the study authors: Tumor-specific clonotypes were identified in about four fifths of patients, with identification achieved from 85% to 90% of baseline tissues and about 63% of baseline serum samples.

Regarding this clone: Its cognate antigen has yet to be identified. Base qualities were left out, and no much larger clone turns up one base away.

The library was produced with the immunoSEQ multiplex PCR assay. Drawn from immuneACCESS, this table holds only the in-frame rearrangements with V and J called that TCRdb kept. Clones are partly lost; checked studies trace under half to an unresolved V gene and leave the rest unexplained. This sample holds more than 5,500 clones; approximately 77% were observed only once. The ten largest clones add up to 28% of the sample. To find tumor-specific TCR clonotypes, researchers sequenced baseline tumor tissue that had been collected prior to treatment. Next-generation sequencing of T-cell receptor sequences was used to monitor peripheral T-cell lymphoma patients receiving frontline treatment on a trial. V sheds 5 bases and J sheds 6 bases, leaving 23 bases between their ends. Sequences SGHNT (CDR1) and YENEEA (CDR2) are obtained from the germline V gene. Its CDR3 holds 16 amino acids, cysteine through phenylalanine. The DNA shown is the 48-base CDR3, in frame from base 1.

Sequencing was done on a sample of tumor tissue. This clonotype was sampled from a human donor with peripheral T-cell lymphoma. The chain joins TRBV11-3 to TRBJ2-7; the D gene is perhaps TRBD2, from 6 matching bases. The CDR3 loop reads CASSQGPSGGEGEQYF. Read as DNA, the sequence is TGTGCCAGCAGCCAAGGACCGAGTGGAGGGGAAGGCGAGCAGTACTTC.